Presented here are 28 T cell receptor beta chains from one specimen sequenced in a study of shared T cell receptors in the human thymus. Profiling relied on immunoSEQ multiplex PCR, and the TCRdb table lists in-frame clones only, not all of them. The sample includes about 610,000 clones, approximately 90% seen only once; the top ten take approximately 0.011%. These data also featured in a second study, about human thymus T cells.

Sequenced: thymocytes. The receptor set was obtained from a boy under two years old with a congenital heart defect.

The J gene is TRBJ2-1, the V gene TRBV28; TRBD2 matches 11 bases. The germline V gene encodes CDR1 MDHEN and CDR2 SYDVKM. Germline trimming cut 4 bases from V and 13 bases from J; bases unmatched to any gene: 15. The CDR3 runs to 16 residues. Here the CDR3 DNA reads TGTGCCAGCAGTTCCATAAAGTCGACTAGCGGGAACCCACAGTTCTTC. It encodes CASSSIKSTSGNPQFF. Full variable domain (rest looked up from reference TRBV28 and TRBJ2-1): DVKVTQSSRYLVKRTGEKVFLECVQDMDHENMFWYRQDPGLGLRLIYFSYDVKMKEKGDIPEGYSVSREKKERFSLILESASTNQTSMYLCASSSIKSTSGNPQFFGPGTRLTVL.

The CDR3 bases are TGCGCCAGCAGTGAAACAGGGGGCGGTAATGAAAAACTGTTTTTT. Translation: CASSETGGGNEKLFF. The V call is TRBV10-1, the J call TRBJ1-4, with 9 bases matching TRBD1. The CDR3 has 15 residues. CDR1 WNHNN and CDR2 SYGVQD come from the germline V gene (reference sequence). Unmatched junction bases numbered 3, after V lost 3 bases and J lost 4 bases.

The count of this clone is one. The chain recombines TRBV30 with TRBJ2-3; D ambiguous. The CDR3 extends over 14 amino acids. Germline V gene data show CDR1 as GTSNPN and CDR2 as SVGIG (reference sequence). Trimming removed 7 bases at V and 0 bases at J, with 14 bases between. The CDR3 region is CAFRPTDSTDTQYF. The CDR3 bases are TGTGCCTTTCGTCCGACTGATAGCACAGATACGCAGTATTTT.

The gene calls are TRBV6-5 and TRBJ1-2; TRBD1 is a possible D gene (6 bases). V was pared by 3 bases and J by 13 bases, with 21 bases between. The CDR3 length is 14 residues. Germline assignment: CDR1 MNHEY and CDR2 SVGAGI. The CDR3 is CASSYMARGASVTF. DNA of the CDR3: TGTGCCAGCAGTTATATGGCCAGGGGAGCTTCGGTCACCTTC.

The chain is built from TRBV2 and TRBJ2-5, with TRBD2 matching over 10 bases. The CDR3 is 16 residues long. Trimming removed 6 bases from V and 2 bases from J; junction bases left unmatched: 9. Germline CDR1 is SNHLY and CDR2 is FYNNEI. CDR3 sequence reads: CASRLLAGGWQETQYF. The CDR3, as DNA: TGTGCCAGCAGGCTATTAGCGGGAGGTTGGCAAGAGACCCAGTACTTC.

The CDR3 loop reads CASSWGTGTGELFF. CDR3 coding DNA: TGTGCCAGCAGCTGGGGAACAGGCACCGGGGAGCTGTTTTTT. V usage is TRBV11-2 and J usage is TRBJ2-2; tentative D call: TRBD1 (5 bases). With 4 bases removed from V and 4 bases from J, the gap between germline ends came to 10 bases. Germline CDR1 SGHAT, CDR2 FQNNGV. This CDR3 is built from 14 residues. Full variable domain (missing parts from reference TRBV11-2 and TRBJ2-2): EAGVAQSPRYKIIEKRQSVAFWCNPISGHATLYWYQQILGQGPKLLIQFQNNGVVDDSQLPKDRFSAERLKGVDSTLKIQPAKLEDSAVYLCASSWGTGTGELFFGEGSRLTVL.

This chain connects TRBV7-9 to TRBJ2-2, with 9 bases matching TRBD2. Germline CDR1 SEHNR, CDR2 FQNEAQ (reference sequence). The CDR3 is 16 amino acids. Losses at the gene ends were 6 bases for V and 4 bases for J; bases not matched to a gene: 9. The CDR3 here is CASRPGTSQTTGELFF. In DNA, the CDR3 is TGTGCCAGCAGACCTGGGACTAGCCAAACCACCGGGGAGCTGTTTTTT. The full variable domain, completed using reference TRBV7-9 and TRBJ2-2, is DTGVSQNPRHKITKRGQNVTFRCDPISEHNRLYWYRQTLGQGPEFLTYFQNEAQLEKSRLLSDRFSAERPKGSFSTLEIQRTEQGDSAMYLCASRPGTSQTTGELFFGEGSRLTVL.

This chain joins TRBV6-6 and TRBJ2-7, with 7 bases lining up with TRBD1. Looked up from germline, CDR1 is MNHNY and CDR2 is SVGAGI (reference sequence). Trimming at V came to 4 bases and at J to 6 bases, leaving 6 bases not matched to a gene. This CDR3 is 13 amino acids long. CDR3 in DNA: TGTGCCAGCAGTTTTGGACAGGAAGGCGAGCAGTACTTC. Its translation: CASSFGQEGEQYF.

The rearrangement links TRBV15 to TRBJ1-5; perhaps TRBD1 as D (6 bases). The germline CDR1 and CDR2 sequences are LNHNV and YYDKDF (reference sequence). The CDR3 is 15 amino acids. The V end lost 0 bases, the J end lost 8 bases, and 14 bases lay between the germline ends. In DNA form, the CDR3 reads TGTGCCACCAGCAGAGATAAGGGGGGGGCTGAGCCCCAGCATTTT. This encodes CATSRDKGGAEPQHF.

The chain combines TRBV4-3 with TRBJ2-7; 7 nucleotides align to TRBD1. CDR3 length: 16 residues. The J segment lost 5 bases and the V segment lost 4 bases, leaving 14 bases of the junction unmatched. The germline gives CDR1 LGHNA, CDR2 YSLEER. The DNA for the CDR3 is TGCGCCAGCAGCCCCTACCCCCCGACAGGGAGCCACGAGCAGTACTTC. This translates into CASSPYPPTGSHEQYF.

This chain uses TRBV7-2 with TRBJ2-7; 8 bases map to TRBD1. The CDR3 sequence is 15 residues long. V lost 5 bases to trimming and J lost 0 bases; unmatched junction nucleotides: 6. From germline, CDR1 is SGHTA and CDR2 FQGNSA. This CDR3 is CASSGPGQASYEQYF. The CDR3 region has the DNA TGTGCCAGCAGCGGCCCGGGACAGGCCTCCTACGAGCAGTACTTC.

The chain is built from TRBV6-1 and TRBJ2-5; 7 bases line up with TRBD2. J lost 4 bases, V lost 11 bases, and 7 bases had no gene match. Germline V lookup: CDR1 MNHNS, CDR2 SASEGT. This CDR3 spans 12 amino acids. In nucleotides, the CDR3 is TGTGCCTGGGGGGGTCGGTCAGAGACCCAGTACTTC. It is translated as CAWGGRSETQYF.

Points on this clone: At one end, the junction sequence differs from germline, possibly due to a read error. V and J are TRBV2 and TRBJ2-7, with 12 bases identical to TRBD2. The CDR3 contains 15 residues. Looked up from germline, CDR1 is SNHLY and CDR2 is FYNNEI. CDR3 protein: CASILTSGSSNEQYF. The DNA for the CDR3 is TGTGCCAGCATCTTGACTAGCGGGAGCTCCAACGAGCAGTACTTC.

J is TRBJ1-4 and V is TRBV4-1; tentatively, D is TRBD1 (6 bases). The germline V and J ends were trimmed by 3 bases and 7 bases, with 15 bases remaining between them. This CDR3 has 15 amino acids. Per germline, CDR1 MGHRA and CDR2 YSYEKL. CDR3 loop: CASSQHRVGGEKLFF. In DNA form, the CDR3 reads TGCGCCAGCAGCCAGCACAGGGTAGGGGGTGAAAAACTGTTTTTT.

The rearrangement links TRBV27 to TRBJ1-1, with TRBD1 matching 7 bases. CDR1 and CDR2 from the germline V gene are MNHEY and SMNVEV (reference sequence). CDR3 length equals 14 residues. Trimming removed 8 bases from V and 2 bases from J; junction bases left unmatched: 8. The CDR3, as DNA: TGTGCCAGCTGGAAAGGGGGCCCCAACACTGAAGCTTTCTTT. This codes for CASWKGGPNTEAFF.

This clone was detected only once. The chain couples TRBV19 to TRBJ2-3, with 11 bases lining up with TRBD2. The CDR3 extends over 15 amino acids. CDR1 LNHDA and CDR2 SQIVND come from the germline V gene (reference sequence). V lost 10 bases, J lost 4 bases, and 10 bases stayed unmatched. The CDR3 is CATQSSGRRADTQYF. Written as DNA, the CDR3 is TGTGCCACCCAATCTAGCGGGAGGAGGGCAGATACGCAGTATTTT.

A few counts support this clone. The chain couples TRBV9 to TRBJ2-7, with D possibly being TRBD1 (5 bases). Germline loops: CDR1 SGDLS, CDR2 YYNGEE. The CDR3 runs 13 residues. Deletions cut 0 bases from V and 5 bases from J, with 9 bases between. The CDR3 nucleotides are TGTGCCAGCAGCGTAGATAAGGGGCACGAGCAGTACTTC. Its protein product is CASSVDKGHEQYF.

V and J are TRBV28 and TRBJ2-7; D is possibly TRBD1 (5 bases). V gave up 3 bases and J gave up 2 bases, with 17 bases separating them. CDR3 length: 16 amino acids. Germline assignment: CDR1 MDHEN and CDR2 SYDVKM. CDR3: CASSLFPARTPYEQYF. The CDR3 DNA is TGTGCCAGCAGTTTGTTTCCAGCCCGGACACCCTACGAGCAGTACTTC.

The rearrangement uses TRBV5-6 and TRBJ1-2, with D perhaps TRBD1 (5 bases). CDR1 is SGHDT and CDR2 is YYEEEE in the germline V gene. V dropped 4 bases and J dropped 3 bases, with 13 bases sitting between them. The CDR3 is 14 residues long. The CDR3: CASSGTDNHYGYTF. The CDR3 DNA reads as TGTGCCAGCAGCGGTACGGACAACCACTATGGCTACACCTTC. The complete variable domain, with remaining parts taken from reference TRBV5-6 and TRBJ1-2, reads DAGVTQSPTHLIKTRGQQVTLRCSPKSGHDTVSWYQQALGQGPQFIFQYYEEEERQRGNFPDRFSGHQFPNYSSELNVNALLLGDSALYLCASSGTDNHYGYTFGSGTRLTVV.

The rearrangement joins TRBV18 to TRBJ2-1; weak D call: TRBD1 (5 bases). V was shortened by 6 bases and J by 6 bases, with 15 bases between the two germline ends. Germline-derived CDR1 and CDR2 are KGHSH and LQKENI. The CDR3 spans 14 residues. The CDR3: CASSSRQRCNEQFF. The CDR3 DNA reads TGTGCCAGCTCCAGCAGACAGAGATGCAATGAGCAGTTCTTC.

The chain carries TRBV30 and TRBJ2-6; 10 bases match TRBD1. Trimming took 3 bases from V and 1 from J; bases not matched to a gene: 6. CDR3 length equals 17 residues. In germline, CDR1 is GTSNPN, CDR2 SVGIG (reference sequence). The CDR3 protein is CAWSPTGGWSGANVLTF. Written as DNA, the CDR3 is TGTGCCTGGAGCCCGACAGGGGGCTGGTCTGGGGCCAACGTCCTGACTTTC.

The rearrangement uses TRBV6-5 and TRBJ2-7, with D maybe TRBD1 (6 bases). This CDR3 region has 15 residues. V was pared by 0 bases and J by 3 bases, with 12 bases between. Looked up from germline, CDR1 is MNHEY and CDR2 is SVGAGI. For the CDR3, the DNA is TGTGCCAGCAGTTACTCGCCCCGACAGGTCTACGAGCAGTACTTC. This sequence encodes CASSYSPRQVYEQYF.

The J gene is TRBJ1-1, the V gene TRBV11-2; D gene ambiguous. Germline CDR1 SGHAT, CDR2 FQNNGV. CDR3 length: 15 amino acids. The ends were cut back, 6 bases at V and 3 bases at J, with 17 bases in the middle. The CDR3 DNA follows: TGTGCCAGCAGTCGAGGGAACAGCTGTGACACTGAAGCTTTCTTT. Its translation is CASSRGNSCDTEAFF.

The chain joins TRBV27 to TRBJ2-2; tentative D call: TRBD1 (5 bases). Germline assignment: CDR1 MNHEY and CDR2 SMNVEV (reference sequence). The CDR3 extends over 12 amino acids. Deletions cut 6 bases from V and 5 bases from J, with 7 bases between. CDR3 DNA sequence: TGTGCCAGCAGCCCAGGGACCGGGGAGCTGTTTTTT. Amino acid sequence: CASSPGTGELFF.

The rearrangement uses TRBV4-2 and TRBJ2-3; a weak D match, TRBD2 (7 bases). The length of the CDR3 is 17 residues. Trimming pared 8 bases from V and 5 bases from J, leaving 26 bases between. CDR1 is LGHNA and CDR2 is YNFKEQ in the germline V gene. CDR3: CASHPGGPTGGQDTQYF. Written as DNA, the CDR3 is TGTGCCAGCCATCCGGGCGGGCCAACGGGGGGACAAGATACGCAGTATTTT.

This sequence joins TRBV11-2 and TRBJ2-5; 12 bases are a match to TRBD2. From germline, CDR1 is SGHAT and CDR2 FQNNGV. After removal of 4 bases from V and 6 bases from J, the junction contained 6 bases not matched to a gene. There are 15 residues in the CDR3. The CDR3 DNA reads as TGTGCCAGCAGCTCACGACTAGCGGGAGAGAAGACCCAGTACTTC. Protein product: CASSSRLAGEKTQYF.

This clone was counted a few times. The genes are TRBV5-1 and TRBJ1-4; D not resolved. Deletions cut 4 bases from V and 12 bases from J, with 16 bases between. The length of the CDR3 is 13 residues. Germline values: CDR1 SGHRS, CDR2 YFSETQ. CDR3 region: CASSGNGGRELFF. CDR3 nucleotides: TGCGCCAGCAGCGGCAATGGCGGGCGGGAACTGTTTTTT.

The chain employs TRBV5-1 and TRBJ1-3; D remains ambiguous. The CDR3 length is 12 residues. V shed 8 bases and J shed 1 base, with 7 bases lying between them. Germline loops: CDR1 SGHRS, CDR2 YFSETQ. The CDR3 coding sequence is TGCGCCAGTCTCAGATCTGGAAACACCATATATTTT. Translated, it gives CASLRSGNTIYF.